This entry lists 8 T cell receptor beta chains sequenced from one sample in a study of T cells in Graves' hyperthyroidism and ophthalmopathy. Using RNA transcripts as the source, TCR beta CDR3 regions were amplified. The HTBI primer set was used in a first-round RT-PCR of the TCR CDR3. TCRdb reanalysed the multiplex PCR reads using MiXCR and keeps one entry per CDR3 protein. The repertoire includes around 700,000 distinct CDR3 sequences, 35% of them detected once, and roughly 30% sits in the top ten. Sequenced sample: blood. The receptors come from a woman aged 40 to 55 with Graves' hyperthyroidism.

V gene TRBV7-2 combines with J gene TRBJ1-2; D not resolved. Germline CDR1 reads SGHTA; CDR2 reads FQGNSA. This CDR3 contains 14 residues. V lost 1 base, J lost 6 bases, and 12 bases lay in between. CDR3 amino acids: CASSLDVRNDGYTF. The CDR3 DNA reads as TGTGCCAGCAGCTTAGACGTACGGAACGATGGCTACACCTTC.

Worth noting for this clonotype: A much larger clone lies one base from this, so it may be a read error. The chain recombines TRBV19 with TRBJ1-2; the match to TRBD1 covers 8 bases. Losses at the gene ends were 9 bases for V and 7 bases for J; bases not matched to a gene: 13. Germline V gene data show CDR1 as LNHDA and CDR2 as SQIVND (reference sequence). The CDR3 is 14 residues long. In DNA form, the CDR3 reads TGTGCCAGCCGACCCTTGGACAGGGAAGCTGGCTACACCTTC. Residues: CASRPLDREAGYTF. The whole variable domain, filled in from reference TRBV19 and TRBJ1-2, reads DGGITQSPKYLFRKEGQNVTLSCEQNLNHDAMYWYRQDPGQGLRLIYYSQIVNDFQKGDIAEGYSVSREKKESFPLTVTSAQKNPTAFYLCASRPLDREAGYTFGSGTRLTVV.

Comment on this clonotype: Just one base apart from a much larger clone, this may be a read error. This rearrangement joins TRBV19 to TRBJ2-2; 9 bases align to TRBD1. The CDR3 is made up of 15 amino acids. The V and J ends lost 8 bases and 5 bases, in that order; junction bases with no gene match: 9. Germline values: CDR1 LNHDA, CDR2 SQIVND (reference sequence). This chain's CDR3 is CASGTGTGRTGELFF. In DNA form, the CDR3 reads TGTGCCAGTGGTACCGGGACAGGGAGGACCGGGGAGCTGTTTTTT.

V usage is TRBV5-1 and J usage is TRBJ2-3, with TRBD2 identical over 8 bases. The CDR3 sequence is 14 residues long. The germline gives CDR1 SGHRS, CDR2 YFSETQ. The J segment lost 3 bases and the V segment lost 0 bases, leaving 0 bases of the junction unmatched. The CDR3 loop is CASSLGLATDTQYF. In DNA form, the CDR3 reads TGCGCCAGCAGCTTGGGACTAGCGACAGATACGCAGTATTTT.

The genes are TRBV7-6 and TRBJ2-5, with 11 bases matching TRBD1. The CDR3 contains 16 residues. Germline V gene sequence: CDR1 SGHVS, CDR2 FNYEAQ. The trim removed 1 base at V and 4 bases at J, leaving 5 bases unmatched. CDR3 protein: CASSLGPGQGGETQYF. In DNA, the CDR3 is TGTGCCAGCAGCTTAGGGCCGGGACAGGGGGGAGAGACCCAGTACTTC.

Comment on this clonotype: This may be a read error, as it is one base from a much larger clone. V usage is TRBV7-9 and J usage is TRBJ1-3, with D possibly TRBD1 on 5 matching bases. Germline CDR1 is SEHNR and CDR2 is FQNEAQ (reference sequence). The CDR3 runs 15 residues. For the CDR3, the DNA is TGTGCCAGCAGCGGGGGGTCGGGGTCTGGAAACACCACATATTTT. Protein sequence: CASSGGSGSGNTTYF.

J is TRBJ2-6 and V is TRBV6-5; the match to TRBD1 covers 8 bases. The germline gives CDR1 MNHEY, CDR2 SVGAGI. V gave up 0 bases and J gave up 0 bases; unmatched junction bases: 7. The CDR3 sequence is 19 residues long. CDR3 sequence (DNA): TGTGCCAGCAGTTACTCGAGGGACAGGATGCCCTCTGGGGCCAACGTCCTGACTTTC. It codes for CASSYSRDRMPSGANVLTF.

This clonotype showed up just a few times. The chain uses TRBV9 and TRBJ1-1, with a weak D call TRBD1 (5 bases). Germline values: CDR1 SGDLS, CDR2 YYNGEE. The CDR3 extends over 14 amino acids. The V gene lost 2 bases and the J gene lost 4 bases, with 12 bases spanning the gap. The CDR3 nucleotides read TGTGCCAGCAGCGTTGGGGGGTATGTCACTGAAGCTTTCTTT. It translates to CASSVGGYVTEAFF.